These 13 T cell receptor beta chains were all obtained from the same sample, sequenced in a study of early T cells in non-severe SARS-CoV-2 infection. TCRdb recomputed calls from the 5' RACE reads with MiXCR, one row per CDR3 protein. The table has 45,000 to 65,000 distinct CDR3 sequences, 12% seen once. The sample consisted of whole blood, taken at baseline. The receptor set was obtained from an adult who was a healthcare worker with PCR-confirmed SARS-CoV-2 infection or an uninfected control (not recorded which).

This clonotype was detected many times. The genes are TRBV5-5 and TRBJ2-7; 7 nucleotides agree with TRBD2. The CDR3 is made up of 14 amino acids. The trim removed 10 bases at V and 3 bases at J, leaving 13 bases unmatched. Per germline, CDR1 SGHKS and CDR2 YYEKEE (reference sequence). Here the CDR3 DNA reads TGTGCCTCGCGGGTGGGGCTAGCGGACTACGAGCAGTACTTC. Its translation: CASRVGLADYEQYF.

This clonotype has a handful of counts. CDR3 nucleotides: TGTGCCAGTAGTATAGCCGGACAGAACTACGAGCAGTACTTC. It is translated as CASSIAGQNYEQYF. The chain uses TRBV19 and TRBJ2-7, with a weak D call TRBD1 (6 bases). The V gene's germline CDR1 is LNHDA and CDR2 SQIVND (reference sequence). The germline V and J ends were trimmed by 1 base and 3 bases, with 10 bases remaining between them. This CDR3 has 14 amino acids.

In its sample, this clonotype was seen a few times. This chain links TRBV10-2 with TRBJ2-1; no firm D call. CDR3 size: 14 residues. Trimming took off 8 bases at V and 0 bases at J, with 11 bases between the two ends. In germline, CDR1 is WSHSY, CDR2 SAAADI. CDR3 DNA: TGCGCCAGCTCCGCCGCAAGCTCCTACAATGAGCAGTTCTTC. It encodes CASSAASSYNEQFF.

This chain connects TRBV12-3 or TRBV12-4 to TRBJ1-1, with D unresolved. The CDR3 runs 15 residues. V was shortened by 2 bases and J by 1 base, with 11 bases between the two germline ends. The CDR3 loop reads CASSLYVTPNTEAFF. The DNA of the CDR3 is TGTGCCAGCAGTTTATATGTTACCCCGAACACTGAAGCTTTCTTT.

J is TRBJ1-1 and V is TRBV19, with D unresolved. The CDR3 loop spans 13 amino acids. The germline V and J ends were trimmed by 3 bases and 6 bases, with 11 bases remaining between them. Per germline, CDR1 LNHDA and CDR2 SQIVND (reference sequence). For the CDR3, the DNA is TGTGCCAGTAGTATCTCCAGGAGCGCTGAAGCTTTCTTT. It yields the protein CASSISRSAEAFF.

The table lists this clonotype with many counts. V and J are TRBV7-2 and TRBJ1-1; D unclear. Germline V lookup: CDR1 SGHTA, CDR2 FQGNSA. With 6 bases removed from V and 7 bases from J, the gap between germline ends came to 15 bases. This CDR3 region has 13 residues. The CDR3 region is CASSTMPGVEAFF. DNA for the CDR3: TGTGCCAGCAGTACCATGCCGGGCGTTGAAGCTTTCTTT. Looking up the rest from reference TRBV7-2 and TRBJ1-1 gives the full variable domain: GAGVSQSPSNKVTEKGKDVELRCDPISGHTALYWYRQSLGQGLEFLIYFQGNSAPDKSGLPSDRFSAERTGGSVSTLTIQRTQQEDSAVYLCASSTMPGVEAFFGQGTRLTVV.

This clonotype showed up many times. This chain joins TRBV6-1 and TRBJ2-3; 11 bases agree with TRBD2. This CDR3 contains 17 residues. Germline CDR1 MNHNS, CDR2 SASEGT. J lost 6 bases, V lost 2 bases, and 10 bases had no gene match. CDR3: CASSESLAGGIEDTQYF. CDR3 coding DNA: TGTGCCAGCAGTGAAAGTCTAGCGGGAGGTATTGAGGATACGCAGTATTTT.

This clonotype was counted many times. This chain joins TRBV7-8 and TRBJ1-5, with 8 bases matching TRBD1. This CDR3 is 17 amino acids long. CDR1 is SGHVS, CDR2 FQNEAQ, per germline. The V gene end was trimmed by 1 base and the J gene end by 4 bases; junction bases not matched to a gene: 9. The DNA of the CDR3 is TGTGCCAGCAGCTTAGAAGGGGGGACAGGACTAAATCAGCCCCAGCATTTT. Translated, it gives CASSLEGGTGLNQPQHF.

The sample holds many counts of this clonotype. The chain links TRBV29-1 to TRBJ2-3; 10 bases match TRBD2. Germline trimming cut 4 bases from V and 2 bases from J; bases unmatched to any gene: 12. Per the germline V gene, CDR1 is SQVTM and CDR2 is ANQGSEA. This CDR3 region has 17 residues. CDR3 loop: CSVGRGTSARNTDTQYF. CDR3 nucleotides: TGCAGCGTTGGTAGAGGGACTAGCGCCCGGAACACAGATACGCAGTATTTT.

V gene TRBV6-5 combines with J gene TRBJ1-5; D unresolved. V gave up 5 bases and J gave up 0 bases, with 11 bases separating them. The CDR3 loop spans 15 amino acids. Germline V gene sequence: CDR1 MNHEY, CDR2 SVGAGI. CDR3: CASSPQLYSNQPQHF. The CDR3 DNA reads TGTGCCAGCAGTCCGCAATTGTATAGCAATCAGCCCCAGCATTTT.

Here the CDR3 DNA reads TGTGCCAGCAGCCCTAGCTGGGGCCTCCACTTT. Protein: CASSPSWGLHF. J is TRBJ1-6 and V is TRBV7-9; D remains ambiguous. Trimming took off 5 bases at V and 15 bases at J, with 11 bases between the two ends. CDR1 is SEHNR and CDR2 is FQNEAQ in the germline V gene (reference sequence). This CDR3 has 11 residues.

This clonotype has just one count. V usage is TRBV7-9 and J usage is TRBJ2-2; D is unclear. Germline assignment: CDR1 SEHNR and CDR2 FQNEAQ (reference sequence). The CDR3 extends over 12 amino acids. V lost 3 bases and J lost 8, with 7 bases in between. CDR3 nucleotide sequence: TGTGCCAGCAGCTTTCCGTCTGGGGAGCTGTTTTTT. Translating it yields CASSFPSGELFF.

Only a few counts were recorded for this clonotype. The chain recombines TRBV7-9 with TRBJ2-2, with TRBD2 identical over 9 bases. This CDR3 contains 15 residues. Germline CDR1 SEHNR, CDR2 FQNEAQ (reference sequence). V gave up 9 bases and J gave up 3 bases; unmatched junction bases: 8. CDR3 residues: CARGGLASYTGELFF. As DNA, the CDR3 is TGTGCCAGGGGAGGACTAGCGAGTTACACCGGGGAGCTGTTTTTT.